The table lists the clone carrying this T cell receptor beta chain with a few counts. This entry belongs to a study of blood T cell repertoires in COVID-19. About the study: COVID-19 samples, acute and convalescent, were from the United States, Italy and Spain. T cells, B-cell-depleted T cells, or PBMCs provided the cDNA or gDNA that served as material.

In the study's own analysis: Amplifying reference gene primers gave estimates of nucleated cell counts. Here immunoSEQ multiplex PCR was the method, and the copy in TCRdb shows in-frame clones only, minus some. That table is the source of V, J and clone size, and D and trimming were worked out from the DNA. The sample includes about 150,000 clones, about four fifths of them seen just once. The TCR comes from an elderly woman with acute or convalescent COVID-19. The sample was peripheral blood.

The CDR3 spells CASSLVTPGRNSPLHF. The DNA of the CDR3 is TGTGCCAGCAGCTTAGTAACACCGGGTAGGAATTCACCCCTCCACTTT. V and J are TRBV11-1 and TRBJ1-6; D uncertain. CDR1 is SGHAT and CDR2 is FQDESV in the germline V gene (reference sequence). This CDR3 contains 16 residues. V shed 1 base and J shed 7 bases, with 14 bases lying between them. The full variable domain, in which reference TRBV11-1 and TRBJ1-6 provide the parts outside the CDR3, is EAEVAQSPRYKITEKSQAVAFWCDPISGHATLYWYRQILGQGPELLVQFQDESVVDDSQLPKDRFSAERLKGVDSTLKIQPAELGDSAMYLCASSLVTPGRNSPLHFGNGTRLTVT.